This T cell receptor beta chain is drawn from a study of cytomegalovirus exposure and HLA in healthy donors (dated by TCRdb to about 2017). Background for the entire study: According to an earlier analysis of a few hundred of the donors, about 190 million T cells yielded roughly 110 million unique TCR beta sequences and 276 Gb of sequence data. The aim of the study was to test whether cataloging public T cell receptors could identify signatures of past pathogen exposure. To decide whether each TCR beta V gene segment behaved as functional or pseudogenic, an earlier analysis of some 570 of the donors relied on high-throughput TCR beta sequencing. Of the approximately 400 genotyped donors, around 81% fell in the genetic ancestry cluster associated with self-reported Caucasian donors. Alongside the repertoire data, information on donor age, sex, ethnicity and CMV serostatus was compiled. Besides the first cohort of 550 to 750 subjects, a separate validation cohort made up of 95 to 150 different subjects was used. Among a few hundred genotyped donors of the cohort, an average of about 240,000 unique TCR beta nucleotide sequences were sequenced per donor, roughly 20% of them non-productive. A later analysis re-examined previously published TCR beta repertoires from about 670 donors and added high-resolution HLA genotyping to investigate patterns of TCR occurrence. The study combined high-throughput TCR immunosequencing, statistical association of individual TCRs with disease status, and machine learning to predict cytomegalovirus infection status. About 280 gigabases of sequencing data and around 85 million unique TCR sequences made up an early release that covered approximately 620 HLA-typed donors. The study profiled the T cell repertoires of some 610 subjects by immunosequencing and related them to cytomegalovirus serostatus. Typing coverage varied by locus: about 620-630 donors for A, B, C, DRB1 and DQB1; more than 500 for DQA1; more than 600 for DPA1; 450 to 480 for DPB1. Both class I and class II loci were covered by HLA typing, at four-digit resolution. A later genetic analysis took genome-wide SNP genotypes for about three fifths of the 666 donors and used that subset as a discovery cohort. In the later analysis, no new phenotypic data were used to find candidate immune exposures; instead, reliance was placed on TCR beta sequences and their occurrence across donors. All discovery cohort repertoires had been generated using a single sequencing platform. Four or five DR-DQ haplotypes were handled as single units for association and clustering, since linkage in the cohort was strong. Study-wide conclusions, independent of this receptor: Only TCR beta chains were sequenced in this cohort, and the absence of alpha or paired-chain data limited detectable features. The earlier analysis of a few hundred of the donors excluded approximately 15 rarely observed V segments, including chromosome 9 orphons, because counts were too low. At a false discovery rate of 0.05, a later analysis linked 16,000 or so TCR beta sequences to specific HLA alleles. According to the authors, the approach could potentially be generalized to other disease states and immunological phenotypes. Strong co-occurrence of HLA alleles, especially DR and DQ, made assigning TCR associations to individual alleles difficult. In vitro tests confirmed that a few of the cytomegalovirus-associated TCR beta chains recognize cytomegalovirus antigens. In a later analysis, TCR association rates were found to vary across HLA loci, with the most associated TCRs seen for DRB1 alleles and the fewest for HLA-C alleles. In a later analysis, most CMV-associated TCR beta chains were found to appear HLA-restricted, with HLA associations seemingly driven largely by CMV exposure. Because some donors lacked HLA typing at each locus, the association tests relied only on the typed subset. In a later genetic analysis, a missense DCLRE1C variant was associated with V-gene and J-gene trimming of TCR beta chains, and the association was replicated in an independent cohort. Compared with the approximately 700-donor mean, donors in an Asian-associated ancestry cluster had fewer N-insertions in productive TCRs, according to a later genetic analysis. A further reported finding was that TCR beta sequences accurately predicted the HLA-A and HLA-B alleles for most subjects in the first cohort. The classifier was reported to diagnose cytomegalovirus status with high specificity and sensitivity in both the original cohort and the validation cohort. The presence/absence analyses assumed that sequencing depth was roughly uniform across donors, and that assumption may not be true. A cluster of highly shared sequence variants was judged likely to be a technical artifact of the sequencing pipeline. Several of the top co-occurrence clusters appeared to be linked to parvovirus B19, influenza, CMV and Epstein-Barr virus, according to a later analysis. In a later analysis, HLA-associated TCR beta chains showed more clonal expansion and lower generation probabilities than non-associated chains that were equally common. While some public TCRs were present in many individuals, most TCR sequences turned up only very rarely across donors. For the cohort, immune exposure information was limited to CMV serostatus. In the study, around 160 TCR beta chains were listed as associated with cytomegalovirus. Broadly in line with IMGT annotations, most TCR beta V segments showed up in productive rearrangements about 87% or about 30% of the time in an earlier analysis of approximately 640 of the donors. The 87-base-pair reads could not distinguish some IMGT-functional V segments, including TRBV6-2 and TRBV6-3, so those segments were excluded. Linkage disequilibrium might explain the correlated functional status among segregating V segments, but an unknown experimental factor could not be excluded.

The germline V gene (reference sequence) yields SGHNT for CDR1 and YYREEE for CDR2. Trimming removed 6 bases from V and 0 bases from J; the gene matches leave 1 base unexplained. From its cysteine to its phenylalanine, the CDR3 spans 13 amino acids. Only the CDR3 DNA is retained, 39 bases long and in frame from the first base. There are a few counts of this clone. There is no known antigen for this receptor. The input lacks base qualities; no much larger clone sits a single base away. The library was obtained by the immunoSEQ multiplex PCR assay. The multiplex PCR relied on a mix of 60 forward primers for TCR Vbeta segments and 13 reverse primers for TCR Jbeta segments. The CDR3 region of rearranged TCR beta genes was amplified from genomic DNA by a multiplex PCR assay. On the Illumina HiSeq System, the amplified TCR beta libraries were sequenced as 87-base-pair reads. The original pipeline was this. In a later analysis, around 80 million unique TCR beta chains were counted across the approximately 640 repertoires, and roughly 11 million of these chains were shared by at least two donors. Raw reads were error-corrected and collapsed into unique sequences by a nearest-neighbor algorithm in which closely related sequences were merged to remove PCR and sequencing errors. V, D and J gene segments were assigned by aligning CDR3 sequences to IMGT reference sequences. For a sequence to be retained, at least a six-nucleotide match to both a V gene segment and a J gene segment was required. A rearrangement counted as productive if the CDR3 had no stop codons and remained in frame with V and J, and every other rearrangement counted as non-productive. CDR3 was defined according to IMGT convention as the region running from the second conserved V-encoded cysteine to the conserved J-encoded phenylalanine. The earlier analysis of 500 to 750 of the donors excluded any sequence lacking an unambiguous match to a single V gene segment. An earlier analysis of fewer than 750 of the donors called V segments functional above 56.7% productive rearrangements and segregating when the between-donor standard deviation exceeded 5%. A statistical classification framework was built to diagnose cytomegalovirus status from the catalog of TCR beta chain sequences. In a later analysis, V and J genes were assigned by comparing TCR nucleotide sequences against IMGT/GENE-DB human TR gene sequences. The TCRdist pipeline was used in a later analysis to assign CDR3 sequences and most-parsimonious VDJ recombination scenarios. A later analysis defined each TCR beta chain by its CDR3 amino acid sequence plus V-gene family, and excluded reads lacking a unique V-gene family. A later analysis removed 500 to 650 highly shared, low-generation-probability nucleotide sequences to deal with suspected cross-contamination and a sequencing artifact. A later analysis calculated a clonal expansion index for each public chain from normalized within-repertoire ranks of inferred template counts. A later analysis computed generation probabilities with a VDJ recombination model fitted to out-of-frame rearrangements, and checked the results against IGoR. In a later analysis, hypergeometric tests were used to score TCR-TCR, TCR-HLA and TCR-CMV co-occurrence, with a repertoire-size bias correction applied to TCR pairs. False discovery rates were estimated in a later analysis by permuting HLA or CMV assignments 20 times. In a later analysis, co-occurring TCRs were grouped using DBSCAN, and TCRdist sequence similarity was added for clustering within HLA-allele-positive subsets. Repertoires with fewer than 30,000 or more than 120,000 public chains, plus five repertoires with anomalous nucleotide sharing, were excluded from co-occurrence clustering. TCRdb holds this immuneACCESS table with in-frame rearrangements only. Some clones are missing; in checked studies, unresolved V genes explain under half, and the rest has no known cause. The V and J calls and clone size were taken over from that table, and D and trimming were inferred from the DNA. The sample table lists 150,000 or so clones, roughly 79% of them with a count of one. Of the sample, about 1.6% falls within the top ten clones.

In total, 600 or so healthy bone marrow donors made up the cohort. At the time of sampling, all cohort members were nominally healthy, though unrecorded immune exposures were likely present. The donor tested CMV seronegative, placing the donor among the 300 to 450 seronegative members of the cohort. Every donor gave a peripheral blood sample, and the peripheral blood mononuclear cells from that sample were used for TCR beta sequencing. Genomic DNA extraction from the blood cell samples was performed with the Qiagen DNeasy Blood Extraction Kit. The TCR was taken from a middle-aged man in good health and CMV-seronegative. This receptor chain uses TRBV5-4 and TRBJ2-7, with TRBD2 identical over 9 junction bases. Specimen: PBMCs. At the DNA level, the sequence is TGTGCCAGCAATAGCGGGAGCTCCTACGAGCAGTACTTC. Its amino acids are CASNSGSSYEQYF.